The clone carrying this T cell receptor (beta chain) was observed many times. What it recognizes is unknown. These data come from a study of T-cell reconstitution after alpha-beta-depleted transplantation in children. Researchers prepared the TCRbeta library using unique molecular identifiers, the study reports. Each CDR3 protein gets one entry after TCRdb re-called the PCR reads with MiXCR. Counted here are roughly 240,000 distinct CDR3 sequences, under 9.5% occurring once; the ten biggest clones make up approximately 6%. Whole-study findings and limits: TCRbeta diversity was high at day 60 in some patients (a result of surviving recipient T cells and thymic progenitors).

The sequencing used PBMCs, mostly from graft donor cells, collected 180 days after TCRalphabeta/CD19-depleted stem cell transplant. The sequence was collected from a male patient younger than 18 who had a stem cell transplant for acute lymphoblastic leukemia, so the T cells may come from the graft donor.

CDR3 sequence (DNA): TGTGCCAGCAGTGTCCGACAGGGGGCTGGTAATTCACCCCTCCACTTT. Translated, it gives CASSVRQGAGNSPLHF. The J gene is TRBJ1-6, the V gene TRBV28, with 10 nucleotides matching TRBD1. CDR1 MDHEN and CDR2 SYDVKM come from the germline V gene. With 5 bases clipped from V and 6 bases from J, the junction kept 7 bases outside the gene matches. This CDR3 has 16 amino acids.